This TCR beta chain was observed in a study of cytomegalovirus exposure and HLA in healthy donors. Primers included in the PCR were 60 Vbeta and 13 Jbeta primers. Data came from immunoSEQ multiplex PCR; TCRdb stores just in-frame clones and leaves some out. Of about 120,000 clones in the sample, over 75% were seen once. This clone was picked up one time. The germline V gene has CDR1 MNHEY and CDR2 SVGAGI. The CDR3 totals 15 residues. The specimen sequenced was PBMCs. The gene calls are TRBV6-5 and TRBJ2-5; 7 nucleotides align to TRBD1. The better agreement between TRBJ2-7 and the DNA end casts doubt on the J call. This sequence originates from a man aged 35 to 55 in good health and CMV-seronegative. CDR3 sequence reads: CASRIDREKTYEQYF. The DNA of the CDR3 is TGTGCCAGCAGAATAGACAGGGAAAAAACCTACGAGCAGTACTTC.